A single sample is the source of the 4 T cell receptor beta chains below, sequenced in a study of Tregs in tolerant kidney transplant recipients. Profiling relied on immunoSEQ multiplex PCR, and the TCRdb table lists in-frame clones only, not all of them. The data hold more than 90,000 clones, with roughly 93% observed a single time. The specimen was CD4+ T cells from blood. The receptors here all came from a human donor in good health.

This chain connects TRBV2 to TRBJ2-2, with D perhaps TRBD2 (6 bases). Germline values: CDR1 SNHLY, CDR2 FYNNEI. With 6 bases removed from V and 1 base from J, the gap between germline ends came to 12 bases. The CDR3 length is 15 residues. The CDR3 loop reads CASRTGLLNTGELFF. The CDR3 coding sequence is TGTGCCAGCAGGACGGGACTTCTGAACACCGGGGAGCTGTTTTTT.

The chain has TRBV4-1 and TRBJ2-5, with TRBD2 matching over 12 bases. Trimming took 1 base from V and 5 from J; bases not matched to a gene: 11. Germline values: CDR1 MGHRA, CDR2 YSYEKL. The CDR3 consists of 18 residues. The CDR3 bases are TGCGCCAGCAGCCAAGGGGTTCGGACTAGCGGGGATGGGGAGACCCAGTACTTC. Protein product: CASSQGVRTSGDGETQYF.

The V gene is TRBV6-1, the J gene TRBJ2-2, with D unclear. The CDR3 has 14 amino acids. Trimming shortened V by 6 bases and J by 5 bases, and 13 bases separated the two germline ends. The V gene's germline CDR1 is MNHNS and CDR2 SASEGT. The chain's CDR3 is CASSNFRRTGELFF. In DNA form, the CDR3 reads TGTGCCAGCAGCAACTTCCGCCGAACCGGGGAGCTGTTTTTT.

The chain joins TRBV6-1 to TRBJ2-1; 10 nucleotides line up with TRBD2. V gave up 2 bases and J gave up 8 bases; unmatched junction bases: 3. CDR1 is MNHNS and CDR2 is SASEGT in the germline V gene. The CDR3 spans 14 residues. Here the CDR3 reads CASSELLAGDEQFF. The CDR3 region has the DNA TGTGCCAGCAGTGAATTGCTAGCGGGGGATGAGCAGTTCTTC.